Following are 25 T cell receptor beta chains from one sample sequenced in a study of cytomegalovirus exposure and HLA in healthy donors. The PCR made use of 60 Vbeta and 13 Jbeta primers. Repertoires were generated with immunoSEQ multiplex PCR, while TCRdb's copy carries only in-frame clones and drops some. In the table there are about 91,000 clones, around nine tenths of which are singletons. The specimen was PBMCs. The receptors here all came from a man aged 25 to 40 in good health and CMV-seropositive.

The chain links TRBV4-1 to TRBJ2-5; D might be TRBD1 (6 bases). This CDR3 has 14 residues. Trimming removed 1 base at V and 6 bases at J, with 12 bases between. Germline V gives CDR1 MGHRA, CDR2 YSYEKL. This CDR3 reads CASSQVGQGKTQYF. For the CDR3, the DNA is TGCGCCAGCAGCCAAGTTGGGCAGGGGAAGACCCAGTACTTC.

This clone was detected once. The J gene is TRBJ1-4, the V gene TRBV13; D gene uncertain. The V end was cut by 0 bases, the J end by 3 bases, with 11 bases between. CDR1 is PRHDT, CDR2 FYEKMQ, per germline (reference sequence). CDR3 size: 16 residues. CDR3 protein: CASSLGQSSANEKLFF. CDR3 DNA: TGTGCCAGCAGCTTAGGACAGTCCTCGGCTAATGAAAAACTGTTTTTT.

This sequence joins TRBV11-3 and TRBJ2-5; 7 nucleotides line up with TRBD1. Germline CDR1 SGHNT, CDR2 YENEEA. J gave up 5 bases and V 6 bases, and 6 bases lay outside the gene matches. This CDR3 is built from 13 residues. The CDR3 loop reads CASSPRGSETQYF. The DNA of the CDR3 is TGTGCCAGCAGTCCCAGGGGGTCGGAGACCCAGTACTTC.

J is TRBJ2-1 and V is TRBV4-2; 9 bases fit TRBD2. The junction had 8 bases not matched to a gene; V was cut back by 0 bases and J by 5 bases. CDR3 length: 17 amino acids. In germline, CDR1 is LGHNA, CDR2 YNFKEQ. The CDR3 DNA is TGTGCCAGCAGCCAAGACCCCCCTAGCGGGGAGAACAATGAGCAGTTCTTC. Protein product: CASSQDPPSGENNEQFF.

This sequence joins TRBV4-1 and TRBJ1-2; D call uncertain. Trimming removed 0 bases at V and 4 bases at J, with 15 bases between. Per germline, CDR1 MGHRA and CDR2 YSYEKL. The CDR3 runs 16 residues. CDR3 sequence reads: CASSQDRREGGYGYTF. In DNA, the CDR3 is TGCGCCAGCAGCCAAGATAGGCGGGAAGGAGGCTATGGCTACACCTTC.

The chain couples TRBV25-1 to TRBJ2-1; D is perhaps TRBD2 (7 bases). V lost 8 bases and J 8 bases, leaving 13 bases between the germline ends. Germline-derived CDR1 and CDR2 are MGHDK and SYGVNS. The CDR3 totals 12 residues. The CDR3 DNA reads TGTGCCAGCGGAATGGGGGGGCATGAGCAGTTCTTC. As protein: CASGMGGHEQFF.

The J gene is TRBJ2-1, the V gene TRBV28; the match to TRBD2 covers 16 bases. Unmatched junction bases numbered 4, after V lost 3 bases and J lost 5 bases. The CDR3 has 17 amino acids. The V gene's germline CDR1 is MDHEN and CDR2 SYDVKM. DNA for the CDR3: TGTGCCAGCAGTTTCCCGGGACTAGCGGGAGGGGACAATGAGCAGTTCTTC. Protein sequence: CASSFPGLAGGDNEQFF. Full variable domain (missing parts from reference TRBV28 and TRBJ2-1): DVKVTQSSRYLVKRTGEKVFLECVQDMDHENMFWYRQDPGLGLRLIYFSYDVKMKEKGDIPEGYSVSREKKERFSLILESASTNQTSMYLCASSFPGLAGGDNEQFFGPGTRLTVL.

Here the CDR3 reads CASSFLAGAGETQYF. CDR3 DNA sequence: TGCGCCAGCAGCTTTCTAGCGGGAGCTGGGGAGACCCAGTACTTC. V gene TRBV5-1 combines with J gene TRBJ2-5; 10 bases are shared with TRBD2. Germline V CDR1 and CDR2: SGHRS, YFSETQ. The trim removed 2 bases at V and 5 bases at J, leaving 6 bases unmatched. The CDR3 is 15 residues long.

The chain carries TRBV5-1 and TRBJ2-5, with 13 bases aligning to TRBD2. The J call may be incorrect, as the DNA end agrees better with TRBJ2-7. CDR1 SGHRS and CDR2 YFSETQ come from the germline V gene. The CDR3 is 18 residues long. The CDR3 loop is CASSLARTSGSFFYEQYF. The DNA of the CDR3 is TGCGCCAGCAGCTTGGCCCGGACTAGCGGGAGTTTTTTCTACGAGCAGTACTTC.

The CDR3 protein is CAISESGRGSNQPQHF. The CDR3 DNA reads as TGTGCCATCAGTGAGTCAGGCAGGGGTAGCAATCAGCCCCAGCATTTT. This sequence joins TRBV10-3 and TRBJ1-5, with a weak D call TRBD1 (6 bases). V was cut by 0 bases and J by 0 bases, with 9 bases left in between. Germline lookup yields CDR1 ENHRY and CDR2 SYGVKD. The CDR3 is 16 amino acids.

The gene calls are TRBV6-1 and TRBJ2-7, with D possibly matching TRBD2 (6 bases). Per the germline V gene, CDR1 is MNHNS and CDR2 is SASEGT. Trimming took 10 bases from V and 1 from J, leaving 14 bases between them. This CDR3 is 13 amino acids long. The CDR3, as DNA: TGTGCCACGGAGGGGCGGGCTTCCTACGAGCAGTACTTC. Translation gives CATEGRASYEQYF.

The chain carries TRBV6-4 and TRBJ2-1; 7 nucleotides agree with TRBD2. CDR1 MRHNA and CDR2 SNTAGT come from the germline V gene. The ends lost 0 bases at V and 4 bases at J; junction bases unmatched: 6. The length of the CDR3 is 16 residues. In nucleotides, the CDR3 is TGTGCCAGCAGTGACTCGTCTAGCGGAGATTACAATGAGCAGTTCTTC. The encoded protein is CASSDSSSGDYNEQFF.

Here the CDR3 DNA reads TGTGCCAGCAGTGAATTTGGGGCCGCCTCCTATGGCTACACCTTC. Its translation is CASSEFGAASYGYTF. The chain uses TRBV6-1 and TRBJ1-2; D is possibly TRBD1 (5 bases). This CDR3 contains 15 residues. CDR1 and CDR2 from the germline V gene are MNHNS and SASEGT. Between the trimmed V and J ends, which lost 2 bases and 4 bases, there was a span of 14 bases.

The gene calls are TRBV5-1 and TRBJ2-1; 10 nucleotides line up with TRBD1. This CDR3 is 15 amino acids long. Germline-derived CDR1 and CDR2 are SGHRS and YFSETQ. J was trimmed by 3 bases and V by 4 bases; bases with no gene match: 4. CDR3 bases: TGCGCCAGCAGCCCGGGACAGGGGATCTACAATGAGCAGTTCTTC. It yields the protein CASSPGQGIYNEQFF.

The chain links TRBV10-2 to TRBJ1-1; tentative D call: TRBD1 (5 bases). Looked up from germline, CDR1 is WSHSY and CDR2 is SAAADI. There are 13 residues in the CDR3. V lost 3 bases and J lost 6, with 11 bases in between. The CDR3 loop is CASSEWQGAEAFF. CDR3 sequence (DNA): TGCGCCAGCAGTGAATGGCAGGGCGCTGAAGCTTTCTTT.

The rearrangement joins TRBV27 to TRBJ2-6; D might be TRBD2 (6 bases). Per the germline V gene, CDR1 is MNHEY and CDR2 is SMNVEV (reference sequence). This CDR3 region has 15 residues. With 4 bases removed from V and 0 bases from J, the gap between germline ends came to 7 bases. CDR3 DNA: TGTGCCAGCAGTTACGGGAGCTCTGGGGCCAACGTCCTGACTTTC. This encodes CASSYGSSGANVLTF. The variable domain in full, with the rest retrieved from reference TRBV27 and TRBJ2-6, is EAQVTQNPRYLITVTGKKLTVTCSQNMNHEYMSWYRQDPGLGLRQIYYSMNVEVTDKGDVPEGYKVSRKEKRNFPLILESPSPNQTSLYFCASSYGSSGANVLTFGAGSRLTVL.

This clone was detected only once. The gene calls are TRBV4-1 and TRBJ2-7; possibly TRBD2 for D (6 bases). Trimming cost V 0 bases and J 5 bases, with 14 bases left between them. The CDR3 loop spans 15 amino acids. Germline assignment: CDR1 MGHRA and CDR2 YSYEKL. For the CDR3, the DNA is TGCGCCAGCAGCCAAGACCCCGCTAGCGCCCACGAGCAGTACTTC. Its translation: CASSQDPASAHEQYF.

V is TRBV5-1 and J is TRBJ2-7; D is unclear. V was shortened by 4 bases and J by 3 bases, with 5 bases between the two germline ends. CDR3 size: 11 residues. Looked up from germline, CDR1 is SGHRS and CDR2 is YFSETQ. The DNA of the CDR3 is TGCGCCAGCAGCCCAGACTACGAGCAGTACTTC. It specifies CASSPDYEQYF.

The V and J genes are TRBV5-6 and TRBJ1-1; 9 bases are shared with TRBD1. Germline CDR1 and CDR2: SGHDT and YYEEEE. This CDR3 has 14 amino acids. J gave up 5 bases and V 3 bases, and 5 bases lay outside the gene matches. Here the CDR3 DNA reads TGTGCCAGCAGCTGGGGACAGGGTTGGACTGAAGCTTTCTTT. It specifies CASSWGQGWTEAFF.

Turning to this clone: This specimen includes other DNA sequences encoding the same CDR3. This chain joins TRBV2 and TRBJ1-1; 8 nucleotides align to TRBD1. J lost 4 bases, V lost 6 bases, and 10 bases had no gene match. CDR1 and CDR2 from the germline V gene are SNHLY and FYNNEI. This CDR3 has 15 residues. The CDR3: CASSLRTGWITEAFF. The CDR3 DNA reads as TGTGCCAGCAGCCTCAGGACAGGGTGGATCACTGAAGCTTTCTTT.

The J gene is TRBJ2-7, the V gene TRBV27; perhaps TRBD2 as D (5 bases). This CDR3 region has 15 residues. Trimming shortened V by 3 bases and J by 0 bases, and 12 bases separated the two germline ends. Germline V gene data show CDR1 as MNHEY and CDR2 as SMNVEV (reference sequence). For the CDR3, the DNA is TGTGCCAGCAGTTTTGCAGCGGTTAGCTCCTACGAGCAGTACTTC. As protein: CASSFAAVSSYEQYF.

The CDR3 DNA reads as TGTGCCAGCAGTTACCCGGTTCCGGGACAGGGCTACGAGCAGTACTTC. Protein sequence: CASSYPVPGQGYEQYF. The rearrangement links TRBV28 to TRBJ2-7, with 9 nucleotides matching TRBD1. Germline V gene sequence: CDR1 MDHEN, CDR2 SYDVKM. Unmatched junction bases numbered 10, after V lost 4 bases and J lost 3 bases. The CDR3 totals 16 residues.

DNA for the CDR3: TGTGCCAGCAGTAACGACCAAGCGGGAGGCTCCTACGAGCAGTACTTC. Residues: CASSNDQAGGSYEQYF. This chain joins TRBV7-9 and TRBJ2-7; 9 positions match TRBD2. CDR3 length equals 16 residues. V lost 6 bases and J lost 0; bases outside the gene matches: 9. In germline, CDR1 is SEHNR, CDR2 FQNEAQ (reference sequence).

V usage is TRBV19 and J usage is TRBJ2-3; 13 nucleotides align to TRBD2. This CDR3 is built from 17 residues. CDR1 and CDR2 (germline): LNHDA, SQIVND (reference sequence). J gave up 6 bases and V 7 bases, and 13 bases lay outside the gene matches. The CDR3 is CASKGLAGLVGMDTQYF. The CDR3 nucleotides are TGTGCCAGTAAGGGACTAGCGGGACTGGTGGGGATGGATACGCAGTATTTT.

The rearrangement uses TRBV9 and TRBJ2-3; tentatively, D is TRBD1 (5 bases). V gave up 3 bases and J gave up 4 bases, with 12 bases separating them. In germline, CDR1 is SGDLS, CDR2 YYNGEE. This CDR3 is built from 14 residues. Here the CDR3 DNA reads TGTGCCAGCAGCGGGTTAGGGGCCGCAGATACGCAGTATTTT. As protein: CASSGLGAADTQYF.